This T cell receptor beta chain stems from a study of blood T cell repertoires in COVID-19. As for the study in general: Material from acute and convalescent COVID-19 was sourced from the United States, Italy and Spain.

This table comes from immunoSEQ multiplex PCR, and its TCRdb copy is limited to in-frame clones, with some not included. Found here are some 150,000 clones, over 65% of them singletons; the top ten hold about 5%. The count of this clone is one. Germline assignment: CDR1 LGHDT and CDR2 YNNKEL (reference sequence). V was shortened by 0 bases and J by 0 bases, with 8 bases between the two germline ends. The length of the CDR3 is 15 residues. The sequencing input was peripheral blood. This clonotype was sampled from a human donor in a cohort sampled during active COVID-19. The rearrangement uses TRBV3-1 (or the pseudogene TRBV3-2) and TRBJ1-2; possibly TRBD1 for D (5 bases). CDR3 loop: CASSQDRTTNYGYTF. Here the CDR3 DNA reads TGTGCCAGCAGCCAAGATCGGACAACTAACTATGGCTACACCTTC.